The rows below give T cell receptor beta chains drawn from one sample of a study of cytomegalovirus exposure and HLA in healthy donors. Measured with immunoSEQ multiplex PCR; TCRdb has only the in-frame clones, and not every one. The table records over 120,000 clones, approximately 80% of them present only once. The sample consisted of PBMCs. These TCRs come from a man between 40 and 49 years old in good health and CMV-seronegative. Each CDR3 is given with its conserved first and last residue. Each record gives: V gene, D gene, J gene, clone size, CDR3 DNA, CDR3 protein. The D gene is left open where the match is weak. Rows may omit the clone size; those that give it use once, few, many or a size class.

>TRBV5-1|NA|TRBJ1-2|NA
TGCGCCAGCAGAGCCTCACCGAACTCTATCAACTATGGCTACACCTTC
CASRASPNSINYGYTF
>TRBV5-1|NA|TRBJ1-5|NA
TGCGCCAGCAGCTCAAATGGAGATAGCAATCAGCCCCAGCATTTT
CASSSNGDSNQPQHF
>TRBV6-1|NA|TRBJ2-7|NA
TGTGCCGGTGCGGGACAGTGGCCCTACGAGCAGTACTTC
CAGAGQWPYEQYF
>TRBV6-6|TRBD2|TRBJ2-1|NA
TGTGCCAGCAGTTACGGGCTGGGGGGGTCTATCAATGAGCAGTTCTTC
CASSYGLGGSINEQFF
>TRBV5-1|NA|TRBJ2-5|NA
TGCGCCAGCAGCTTGAAAGGAATGGGACGGGAGCAGTACTTC
CASSLKGMGREQYF
>TRBV7-9|NA|TRBJ1-1|NA
TGTGCCAGCAGCGAGACAGGGAACACTGAAGCTTTCTTT
CASSETGNTEAFF
>TRBV6-1|NA|TRBJ2-7|NA
TGTGCCAACGGACAGTATCCTTCCTACGAGCAGTACTTC
CANGQYPSYEQYF
>TRBV5-1|TRBD1|TRBJ1-3|NA
TGCGCCAGCAGCTTAGAGGGACAGCCCGGAGACACCATATATTTT
CASSLEGQPGDTIYF
>TRBV11-3|TRBD1|TRBJ2-5|NA
TGTGCCAGCAGCGGACAGGGTTCTGAGACCCAGTACTTC
CASSGQGSETQYF
>TRBV28|TRBD1|TRBJ1-5|NA
TGTGCCAGCAGTTTCCAGGGGGACAATCAGCCCCAGCATTTT
CASSFQGDNQPQHF
>TRBV10-1|TRBD2|TRBJ2-5|NA
TGCGCCAGCAGTGCCAGCGGGAGCCAAGAGACCCAGTACTTC
CASSASGSQETQYF
>TRBV6-5|NA|TRBJ1-5|few
TGTGCCAGCAGTTACCGGGGGTCTGGCAATCAGCCCCAGCATTTT
CASSYRGSGNQPQHF
>TRBV6-1|TRBD2|TRBJ2-2|NA
TGTGCCAGCAGTGAATTGAAGCTAGCGGGGACCACCGGGGAGCTGTTTTTT
CASSELKLAGTTGELFF
>TRBV6-5|NA|TRBJ2-3|few
TGTGCCAGCAGTTACCGGATCTTCGGAGGCACAGATACGCAGTATTTT
CASSYRIFGGTDTQYF
>TRBV21-1|NA|TRBJ2-7|NA
TGTGCCAGCAGGTCGGGGATCATACGACACGAGCAGTACTTC
CASRSGIIRHEQYF
>TRBV27|TRBD2|TRBJ2-7|NA
TGTGCCAGCAGTTTATGGGGAGGGGAGCAGTACTTC
CASSLWGGEQYF
>TRBV11-2|TRBD1|TRBJ1-2|NA
TGTGCCAGCAGCCAGATGGGGGTGGCGGGACAGATCTATGGCTACACCTTC
CASSQMGVAGQIYGYTF
>TRBV29-1|TRBD1|TRBJ1-1|NA
TGCAGCGTTGATAACAGGGGAGGCACTGAAGCTTTCTTT
CSVDNRGGTEAFF
>TRBV5-1|TRBD1|TRBJ1-2|NA
TGCGCCAGCAGCTTAACAGGGGCGAGTTCCTCCTATGGCTACACCTTC
CASSLTGASSSYGYTF
>TRBV5-1|TRBD1|TRBJ2-1|NA
TGCGCCAGCAGCCTTGACAGGGGAAGGAACAATGAGCAGTTCTTC
CASSLDRGRNNEQFF
>TRBV5-1|TRBD1|TRBJ2-7|NA
TGCGCCAGCAGCCGAGGACAGGGGGCCTACGAGCAGTACTTC
CASSRGQGAYEQYF
>TRBV7-2|TRBD2|TRBJ2-5|NA
TGTGCCAGCAGCTTAGGGGCTAGCGGGGGCCCCCAAGAGACCCAGTACTTC
CASSLGASGGPQETQYF
>TRBV30|TRBD1|TRBJ2-7|NA
TGTGCCTGCCTACAGGGGGTCGGCGAGCAGTACTTC
CACLQGVGEQYF
>TRBV2|TRBD1|TRBJ1-1|NA
TGTGCCAGCAGACGGACAGGCACTGAAGCTTTCTTT
CASRRTGTEAFF
>TRBV7-9|TRBD1|TRBJ1-4|NA
TGTGCCAGCAGCGCCAGACAGGGTTTGGATGAAAAACTGTTTTTT
CASSARQGLDEKLFF
>TRBV2|TRBD1|TRBJ1-2|NA
TGTGCCAGCAGGGGGGAACCGGGACAGGACCTCCCTAACTATGGCTACACCTTC
CASRGEPGQDLPNYGYTF
>TRBV2|NA|TRBJ1-3|NA
TGTGCCACCTCCCTCGGAGGGTCCTCTGGAAACACCATATATTTT
CATSLGGSSGNTIYF
>TRBV11-3|TRBD1|TRBJ2-7|NA
TGTGCCAGCAGCCCGGGACAGGGGGCGTACGAGCAGTACTTC
CASSPGQGAYEQYF
>TRBV7-2|NA|TRBJ2-1|NA
TGTGCCAGCAGCTTATTCTTAAGCGGCTCCTCCTACAATGAGCAGTTCTTC
CASSLFLSGSSYNEQFF
>TRBV30|TRBD2|TRBJ2-1|NA
TGTGCCTGGAGGGGAGCGGGAAATGCAAATGAGCAGTTCTTC
CAWRGAGNANEQFF
>TRBV5-8|NA|TRBJ1-2|NA
TGTGCCAGCAGCTTGGTCAGGCGGGGGCCCTATGGCTACACCTTC
CASSLVRRGPYGYTF
>TRBV18|NA|TRBJ1-1|NA
TGTGCCAGCTCACGGTCGACAGGCGAGGTCACTGAAGCTTTCTTT
CASSRSTGEVTEAFF
>TRBV4-2|TRBD1|TRBJ2-7|NA
TGTGCCAGCAGCCAAAGGACAGGGGCCAACGAGCAGTACTTC
CASSQRTGANEQYF
>TRBV30|NA|TRBJ1-3|NA
TGTGCCTGGAGTTTGACAGGCTCTGGAAACACCATATATTTT
CAWSLTGSGNTIYF
>TRBV7-9|NA|TRBJ2-7|NA
TGTGCCAGCAGTTCTAGTCGACAGGACTGGTACGAGCAGTACTTC
CASSSSRQDWYEQYF
>TRBV7-2|NA|TRBJ2-7|NA
TGTGCCAGCTGCTTGGACTGGGGGGTTGACGAGCAGTACTTC
CASCLDWGVDEQYF
>TRBV2|TRBD1|TRBJ2-7|NA
TGTGCCAGCAGTTCCCCGGGACAGACCTACGAGCAGTACTTC
CASSSPGQTYEQYF
>TRBV11-2|TRBD1|TRBJ1-2|once
TGTGCCAGCAGCTTAGTAGGGCAGGGGGGTATCTATGGCTACACCTTC
CASSLVGQGGIYGYTF
>TRBV6-1|NA|TRBJ1-1|NA
TGTGCCAGCAGTGAAGCATCGGACTTCGCCTTAGGCACTGAAGCTTTCTTT
CASSEASDFALGTEAFF
>TRBV10-3|TRBD1|TRBJ1-2|once
TGTGCCATCAGAGCTTCGAATCCGGGACAGGGGGTTGGTGGCTACACCTTC
CAIRASNPGQGVGGYTF
>TRBV9|NA|TRBJ1-5|NA
TGTGCCAGCAGCGTAGGTATAGGGGTCCAGCCCCAGCATTTT
CASSVGIGVQPQHF
>TRBV7-2|NA|TRBJ2-1|NA
TGTGCCAGCAGCTTAGAACTAGCCTTCAATGAGCAGTTCTTC
CASSLELAFNEQFF
>TRBV7-2|NA|TRBJ2-7|NA
TGTGCCAGCAGCTTAGGTAGCGGTCCGACCTACGAGCAGTACTTC
CASSLGSGPTYEQYF
>TRBV9|TRBD2|TRBJ2-3|NA
TGTGCCAGCAGCCCCCCCCTGGCGGGGGGGGATACGCAGTATTTT
CASSPPLAGGDTQYF
>TRBV18|NA|TRBJ1-4|NA
TGTGCCAGCTCACCACCTGGACAAGGGTCCAAACTGTTTTTT
CASSPPGQGSKLFF
>TRBV19|NA|TRBJ1-3|NA
TGTGCCAGTAGTGAACTTATCTCTGGAAACACCATATATTTT
CASSELISGNTIYF
>TRBV7-2|NA|TRBJ1-2|NA
TGTGCCAGCAGCTTAGTCCAGGGTTCTAACTATGGCTACACCTTC
CASSLVQGSNYGYTF
>TRBV13|NA|TRBJ1-1|few
TGTGCCAGCAGCTTGAGTTTTCCGGACAGTTGGGGCACTGAAGCTTTCTTT
CASSLSFPDSWGTEAFF
>TRBV18|NA|TRBJ2-3|NA
TGTGCCAGCTCAGAGTGGACAGTATACACAGATACGCAGTATTTT
CASSEWTVYTDTQYF
>TRBV6-5|NA|TRBJ1-1|NA
TGTGCCAGCAGTTTTCTAGATGATGAAGCTTTCTTT
CASSFLDDEAFF
>TRBV27|NA|TRBJ1-2|NA
TGTGCCAGCAGCTCCGAGTTAGGGGTCAGTAACCCTTATGGCTACACCTTC
CASSSELGVSNPYGYTF
>TRBV27|NA|TRBJ2-7|once
TGTGCCAGCAGTTTTTTCCGGGGGGCCCCTTACGAGCAGTACTTC
CASSFFRGAPYEQYF
>TRBV19|TRBD2|TRBJ2-3|NA
TGTGCCAGTAAAGATGAGCGGGGGGTCGCAGATACGCAGTATTTT
CASKDERGVADTQYF
>TRBV7-9|NA|TRBJ2-7|once
TGTGCCAGCAGCTTAGATGGGGGCAAGCAGTACTTC
CASSLDGGKQYF
>TRBV12-5|NA|TRBJ1-1|NA
TGTGCTAGTGGTTTGGCCCTGGGACTTGGGAACACTGAAGCTTTCTTT
CASGLALGLGNTEAFF
>TRBV7-9|NA|TRBJ1-2|NA
TGTGCCAGCAGCTTAGTAGGGAGTGGTGGCTACACCTTC
CASSLVGSGGYTF